A selection of T cell receptor beta chains follows, all from one sample in a study of Ad26.COV2.S vaccination and SARS-CoV-2 variants. Some clones are missing from TCRdb's copy, which holds only in-frame ones; the method was immunoSEQ multiplex PCR. The profile covers about 440,000 clones, with 90% appearing a single time and more than 3.5% taken by the ten largest. Sequences were derived from peripheral blood, sampled in a trial of Ad26.COV2.S vaccine versus placebo. The source is a person aged 18-65 years who received the Ad26.COV2.S COVID-19 vaccine or a placebo. Both conserved end residues are part of each CDR3. The D gene is left open where the match is weak. For some rows the clone size is stated as once, few or many, or as a class when expanded; others skip it.

CDR3: CASRFDSNPSYEQYF; DNA: TGTGCCAGCAGGTTCGACAGCAACCCTTCCTACGAGCAGTACTTC; V: TRBV7-2; size: once; D: NA; J: TRBJ2-7
CDR3: CASSRQGGVKTYEQYF; DNA: TGTGCCAGCAGCAGACAGGGGGGGGTTAAAACCTACGAGCAGTACTTC; V: TRBV13; size: NA; D: TRBD1; J: TRBJ2-7
CDR3: CASSWGREQYF; DNA: TGTGCCAGCAGCTGGGGACGGGAGCAGTACTTC; V: TRBV5-4; size: NA; D: NA; J: TRBJ2-7
CDR3: CATSRDPATEAFF; DNA: TGTGCCACCAGCAGAGATCCCGCCACTGAAGCTTTCTTT; V: TRBV15; size: NA; D: NA; J: TRBJ1-1
CDR3: CATSTGTSPDTQYF; DNA: TGTGCCACCAGCACGGGGACTAGCCCAGATACGCAGTATTTT; V: TRBV15; size: NA; D: TRBD2; J: TRBJ2-3
CDR3: CASSPTSQGHGELFF; DNA: TGTGCCAGTAGTCCTACTAGTCAGGGTCACGGGGAGCTGTTTTTT; V: TRBV19; size: NA; D: NA; J: TRBJ2-2
CDR3: CASSLKRVSYNEQFF; DNA: TGTGCCAGCAGCTTAAAGCGGGTCTCCTACAATGAGCAGTTCTTC; V: TRBV5-6; size: NA; D: NA; J: TRBJ2-1
CDR3: CASSEDWQGVGQPQHF; DNA: TGTGCCAGCAGTGAAGATTGGCAGGGGGTCGGTCAGCCCCAGCATTTT; V: TRBV6-1; size: NA; D: TRBD1; J: TRBJ1-5
CDR3: CATSATDANYGYTF; DNA: TGTGCCACCAGTGCCACTGACGCTAACTATGGCTACACCTTC; V: TRBV24-1; size: NA; D: NA; J: TRBJ1-2
CDR3: CASSFLGSGNNTQYF; DNA: TGTGCCAGCAGCTTTCTGGGTAGCGGGAATAATACGCAGTATTTT; V: TRBV7-9; size: once; D: TRBD2; J: TRBJ2-3
CDR3: CASSPAGKGLQPQHF; DNA: TGTGCCAGCTCACCAGCGGGGAAAGGCCTTCAGCCCCAGCATTTT; V: TRBV18; size: NA; D: NA; J: TRBJ1-5
CDR3: CASSWDSESSYEQYF; DNA: TGTGCCAGCAGTTGGGACAGCGAGAGCTCCTACGAGCAGTACTTC; V: TRBV27; size: NA; D: TRBD1; J: TRBJ2-7
CDR3: CASNGQPNEKLFF; DNA: TGTGCCAGCAATGGACAGCCTAATGAAAAACTGTTTTTT; V: TRBV7-9; size: NA; D: NA; J: TRBJ1-4
CDR3: CTSSQGLEGGPPDTQYF; DNA: TGCACCAGCAGCCAAGGACTAGAGGGAGGGCCCCCAGATACGCAGTATTTT; V: TRBV1; size: once; D: NA; J: TRBJ2-3
CDR3: CASSLDLYSDAFF; DNA: TGTGCCAGCAGCCTAGATCTCTATTCCGACGCTTTCTTT; V: TRBV5-4; size: NA; D: NA; J: TRBJ1-1
CDR3: CASKGAAYEQYF; DNA: TGTGCCAGCAAGGGGGCAGCCTACGAGCAGTACTTC; V: TRBV27; size: NA; D: TRBD1; J: TRBJ2-7
CDR3: CASSPKQGAYEQYF; DNA: TGTGCCAGCTCACCAAAACAGGGGGCCTACGAGCAGTACTTC; V: TRBV18; size: NA; D: TRBD1; J: TRBJ2-7
CDR3: CASSQDGRDTQYF; DNA: TGTGCCAGCAGCCAAGATGGTCGGGATACGCAGTATTTT; V: TRBV4-2; size: NA; D: NA; J: TRBJ2-3
CDR3: CASSPDGGEKLFF; DNA: TGTGCCAGCAGTCCGGACGGGGGTGAAAAACTGTTTTTT; V: TRBV12-3/TRBV12-4; size: NA; D: NA; J: TRBJ1-4
CDR3: CASSLVEGGSPEQFF; DNA: TGTGCCAGCAGCTTAGTTGAAGGGGGGTCACCTGAGCAGTTCTTC; V: TRBV7-8; size: NA; D: NA; J: TRBJ2-1
CDR3: CATSKFTGTGTDTQYF; DNA: TGTGCCACCAGCAAATTTACCGGGACAGGGACAGATACGCAGTATTTT; V: TRBV15; size: NA; D: TRBD1; J: TRBJ2-3
CDR3: CASSLSGQFNEKLFF; DNA: TGTGCCAGCAGCTTATCGGGACAGTTTAATGAAAAACTGTTTTTT; V: TRBV7-2; size: once; D: TRBD1; J: TRBJ1-4
CDR3: CAFSRGRNTGELFF; DNA: TGTGCCTTCTCCCGGGGACGTAACACCGGGGAGCTGTTTTTT; V: TRBV10-3; size: NA; D: NA; J: TRBJ2-2
CDR3: CASSQLPGPLPGELFF; DNA: TGCGCCAGCAGCCAGCTCCCGGGGCCTCTCCCCGGGGAGCTGTTTTTT; V: TRBV4-1; size: NA; D: NA; J: TRBJ2-2
CDR3: CASSSYPGGSYEQYF; DNA: TGTGCCAGCAGCTCCTACCCGGGGGGCTCCTACGAGCAGTACTTC; V: TRBV7-3; size: NA; D: TRBD2; J: TRBJ2-7
CDR3: CASSLGGTSGRSYEQYF; DNA: TGTGCCAGCAGCTTGGGTGGGACTAGCGGGAGATCCTACGAGCAGTACTTC; V: TRBV5-6; size: NA; D: TRBD2; J: TRBJ2-7
CDR3: CASSLVWVNTEAFF; DNA: TGCGCCAGCAGCTTGGTTTGGGTGAACACTGAAGCTTTCTTT; V: TRBV5-1; size: NA; D: NA; J: TRBJ1-1
CDR3: CASSLRRGGEQYF; DNA: TGTGCCAGCAGCTTGCGGAGAGGCGGCGAGCAGTACTTC; V: TRBV7-2; size: NA; D: NA; J: TRBJ2-7
CDR3: CASSVAGRGGNEQFF; DNA: TGTGCCAGCAGCGTAGCCGGGAGAGGTGGCAATGAGCAGTTCTTC; V: TRBV9; size: NA; D: NA; J: TRBJ2-1
CDR3: CASSLPGLAGVYEQFF; DNA: TGCGCCAGCAGCTTGCCGGGACTAGCGGGAGTCTATGAGCAGTTCTTC; V: TRBV5-1; size: NA; D: TRBD2; J: TRBJ2-1
CDR3: CASSRGDRWGDTQYF; DNA: TGTGCCTCCTCACGGGGGGACAGGTGGGGGGATACGCAGTATTTT; V: TRBV2; size: NA; D: NA; J: TRBJ2-3
CDR3: CASSPYRAYGETQYF; DNA: TGTGCCAGCAGCCCGTATCGGGCTTATGGAGAGACCCAGTACTTC; V: TRBV11-1; size: NA; D: NA; J: TRBJ2-5
CDR3: CASSLYPSGYEQYF; DNA: TGTGCCAGCAGCTTATATCCTAGCGGCTACGAGCAGTACTTC; V: TRBV7-3; size: NA; D: TRBD2; J: TRBJ2-7
CDR3: CASSLSGRGNNEQFF; DNA: TGTGCCAGCAGTCTTAGCGGGAGGGGGAACAATGAGCAGTTCTTC; V: TRBV9; size: NA; D: TRBD2; J: TRBJ2-1
CDR3: CATTTSASNEQFF; DNA: TGCGCCACTACAACTAGCGCTTCGAATGAGCAGTTCTTC; V: TRBV10-2; size: NA; D: TRBD2; J: TRBJ2-1
CDR3: CAWSPGSRNYGYTF; DNA: TGTGCCTGGAGCCCCGGCAGCCGCAACTATGGCTACACCTTC; V: TRBV30; size: NA; D: NA; J: TRBJ1-2